This T cell receptor (beta chain) was found in a study of neoadjuvant anti-PD-1 for oral cavity cancer. V gave up 3 bases and J gave up 3 bases, with 12 bases separating them. Germline CDR1 reads MNHNS; CDR2 reads SASEGT. The CDR3 spans 14 residues. Time point described: after neoadjuvant nivolumab, at surgical resection. Most PBMC samples had 480 ng input DNA in six replicates. The data were produced by immunoSEQ multiplex PCR, yet TCRdb's version contains in-frame clones alone and is incomplete. The data contain over 65,000 clones, around 85% of them singletons. The V gene is TRBV6-1, the J gene TRBJ2-7, with no clear D. This TCR came from a person aged 40-85 years with oral cavity squamous cell carcinoma. Sequenced here: PBMCs, sampled after nivolumab (anti-PD-1) treatment. The CDR3 region has the DNA TGTGCCAGCAGTGATTCCGGGCTTAGCTACGAGCAGTACTTC. Translation gives CASSDSGLSYEQYF.